This passage covers 25 T cell receptor beta chains from one sample sequenced in a study of blood T cell repertoires in COVID-19. Assay used: immunoSEQ multiplex PCR; TCRdb lists only in-frame clones, some missing. Among fewer than 350,000 clones listed, roughly 89% were seen once. Sequenced: PBMCs or T cells enriched from blood (not recorded which). Every receptor here comes from a woman in her late teens or twenties with acute COVID-19.

This chain joins TRBV27 and TRBJ2-2, with a weak D call TRBD2 (7 bases). The V end was cut by 3 bases, the J end by 4 bases, with 12 bases between. Germline assignment: CDR1 MNHEY and CDR2 SMNVEV (reference sequence). The CDR3 is 15 residues long. This CDR3 is CASSFRGGGTGELFF. CDR3 sequence (DNA): TGTGCCAGCAGTTTTCGGGGAGGGGGCACCGGGGAGCTGTTTTTT.

This chain connects TRBV18 to TRBJ2-2; weak D call: TRBD2 (6 bases). The CDR3 contains 14 residues. Looked up from germline, CDR1 is KGHSH and CDR2 is LQKENI. Between the trimmed V and J ends, which lost 4 bases and 6 bases, there was a span of 12 bases. Here the CDR3 DNA reads TGTGCCAGCTCACGCGGACTACTCGCCGGGGAGCTGTTTTTT. Encoded protein: CASSRGLLAGELFF.

The chain carries TRBV6-4 and TRBJ1-1, with TRBD1 matching over 9 bases. Germline CDR1 reads MRHNA; CDR2 reads SNTAGT. The junction had 4 bases not matched to a gene; V was cut back by 5 bases and J by 3 bases. The CDR3 spans 14 residues. The DNA for the CDR3 is TGTGCCAGCAGTCTGGACAGGGGAGACACTGAAGCTTTCTTT. Encoded protein: CASSLDRGDTEAFF.

In its sample, this clone was seen once. In DNA form, the CDR3 reads TGTGCCAGCAGTTTATTGGCAGGGTTGAATGAGCAGTTCTTC. Its protein product is CASSLLAGLNEQFF. The gene calls are TRBV28 and TRBJ2-1; a possible D gene is TRBD1 (5 bases). This CDR3 has 14 residues. Deletions cut 1 base from V and 7 bases from J, with 11 bases between. Per the germline V gene, CDR1 is MDHEN and CDR2 is SYDVKM. The complete variable domain, with remaining parts taken from reference TRBV28 and TRBJ2-1, reads DVKVTQSSRYLVKRTGEKVFLECVQDMDHENMFWYRQDPGLGLRLIYFSYDVKMKEKGDIPEGYSVSREKKERFSLILESASTNQTSMYLCASSLLAGLNEQFFGPGTRLTVL.

V gene TRBV7-6 combines with J gene TRBJ1-6; no firm D call. Germline V gene data show CDR1 as SGHVS and CDR2 as FNYEAQ. The CDR3 has 13 residues. V was cut by 0 bases and J by 13 bases, with 10 bases left in between. The CDR3 region is CASSLASGGPLHF. CDR3 DNA: TGTGCCAGCAGCTTAGCTTCCGGAGGCCCCCTCCACTTT.

V is TRBV6-6 and J is TRBJ1-1; possible D gene TRBD1, 5 bases. Germline CDR1 MNHNY, CDR2 SVGAGI (reference sequence). The CDR3 consists of 13 residues. The V and J ends lost 7 bases and 5 bases respectively, with 14 bases between them. For the CDR3, the DNA is TGTGCCAGCAAAGACTCAGGGTATACTGAAGCTTTCTTT. It translates to CASKDSGYTEAFF.

V usage is TRBV7-6 and J usage is TRBJ2-7; 8 positions agree with TRBD2. The junction had 12 bases not matched to a gene; V was cut back by 1 base and J by 7 bases. In germline, CDR1 is SGHVS, CDR2 FNYEAQ. This CDR3 has 16 residues. The CDR3 DNA reads as TGTGCCAGCAGCTTAGGGGCGGGACTAGTGGTCCGTGAGCAGTACTTC. Encoded protein: CASSLGAGLVVREQYF.

The V call is TRBV21-1, the J call TRBJ1-3; the tabulated D call, TRBD1, remains unverified against the DNA. TRBV21-1 is a pseudogene segment. The CDR3 has 19 residues. The CDR3 sequence: CASTYIRDRATVSGNTIYF. In DNA, the CDR3 is TGTGCCAGCACTTATATCCGGGACAGGGCGACCGTCTCTGGAAACACCATATATTTT.

The rearrangement links TRBV7-8 to TRBJ2-7, with D possibly matching TRBD2 (7 bases). CDR3 length: 14 amino acids. The V gene's germline CDR1 is SGHVS and CDR2 FQNEAQ. The germline V and J ends were trimmed by 10 bases and 2 bases, with 18 bases remaining between them. DNA for the CDR3: TGTGCCACCGGTACAGGGAGGGCCACCTACGAGCAGTACTTC. It yields the protein CATGTGRATYEQYF.

V and J are TRBV5-5 and TRBJ2-7, with D possibly being TRBD1 (5 bases). The length of the CDR3 is 15 residues. CDR1 is SGHKS, CDR2 YYEKEE, per germline (reference sequence). Trimming shortened V by 4 bases and J by 0 bases, and 14 bases separated the two germline ends. The CDR3 here is CASSPHARDSYEQYF. CDR3 nucleotides: TGTGCCAGCAGCCCACATGCCAGGGACTCCTACGAGCAGTACTTC.

The V and J genes are TRBV4-1 and TRBJ1-3, with TRBD1 as a possible D gene (6 bases). V shed 3 bases and J shed 3 bases, with 12 bases lying between them. Germline assignment: CDR1 MGHRA and CDR2 YSYEKL. This CDR3 has 15 amino acids. The CDR3 is CASSQQGNDGNTIYF. CDR3 nucleotides: TGCGCCAGCAGCCAGCAGGGGAATGATGGAAACACCATATATTTT.

This clone was seen just once. This chain links TRBV7-9 with TRBJ1-1; TRBD1 is a possible D gene (6 bases). CDR1 and CDR2 from the germline V gene are SEHNR and FQNEAQ (reference sequence). CDR3 size: 13 residues. The germline V and J ends were trimmed by 2 bases and 7 bases, with 11 bases remaining between them. CDR3 sequence: CASSLNRDSEAFF. CDR3 nucleotide sequence: TGTGCCAGCAGCTTAAACAGGGATAGTGAAGCTTTCTTT.

The chain employs TRBV10-3 and TRBJ1-1; unclear D gene. Germline V gene sequence: CDR1 ENHRY, CDR2 SYGVKD. V was pared by 3 bases and J by 1 base, with 15 bases between. The CDR3 has 16 residues. The CDR3 sequence: CAISDPLGRRNTEAFF. CDR3 sequence (DNA): TGTGCCATCAGTGATCCTCTGGGTCGGAGGAACACTGAAGCTTTCTTT.

This clone came up once. The rearrangement uses TRBV27 and TRBJ2-1; 9 nucleotides align to TRBD1. The trim removed 6 bases at V and 7 bases at J, leaving 7 bases unmatched. The CDR3 runs 14 residues. The V gene's germline CDR1 is MNHEY and CDR2 SMNVEV (reference sequence). The CDR3 here is CASSPRDRVNEQFF. The CDR3 nucleotides are TGTGCCAGCAGCCCCCGGGACAGGGTTAATGAGCAGTTCTTC.

This chain joins TRBV19 and TRBJ1-1; TRBD1 is a possible D gene (6 bases). The V and J ends lost 7 bases and 4 bases respectively, with 7 bases between them. The CDR3 is made up of 11 amino acids. From germline, CDR1 is LNHDA and CDR2 SQIVND (reference sequence). In nucleotides, the CDR3 is TGTGCCAGTACCAGGGGCACTGAAGCTTTCTTT. Translating it yields CASTRGTEAFF. Supplemented by reference TRBV19 and TRBJ1-1, the full variable domain reads DGGITQSPKYLFRKEGQNVTLSCEQNLNHDAMYWYRQDPGQGLRLIYYSQIVNDFQKGDIAEGYSVSREKKESFPLTVTSAQKNPTAFYLCASTRGTEAFFGQGTRLTVV.

The chain links TRBV11-2 to TRBJ2-6, with D perhaps matching TRBD1 (6 bases). Germline V gene data show CDR1 as SGHAT and CDR2 as FQNNGV. Trimming removed 1 base from V and 0 bases from J, with 7 bases in between. The CDR3 totals 16 residues. The CDR3 region is CASSLGTVSGANVLTF. The CDR3 DNA reads TGTGCCAGCAGCTTAGGGACAGTCTCTGGGGCCAACGTCCTGACTTTC.

This clone was picked up one time. This chain links TRBV28 with TRBJ2-7; no reliable D call. Per germline, CDR1 MDHEN and CDR2 SYDVKM. V was pared by 5 bases and J by 3 bases, with 17 bases between. The CDR3 is made up of 15 amino acids. This CDR3 is CASSPKITIRYEQYF. CDR3 nucleotides: TGTGCCAGCAGTCCGAAGATAACAATCCGCTACGAGCAGTACTTC.

This clone was found a few times. This sequence joins TRBV5-1 and TRBJ1-2; 8 nucleotides agree with TRBD1. V shed 4 bases and J 4 bases; nucleotides not matched to a gene: 9. The CDR3 spans 15 residues. The V gene's germline CDR1 is SGHRS and CDR2 YFSETQ. CDR3 nucleotide sequence: TGCGCCAGCAGCGATTGGACAGGGAGAGGCTATGGCTACACCTTC. Amino acids: CASSDWTGRGYGYTF.

On this clone: The junction differs from germline at one of its ends, possibly a read error. The chain links TRBV3-1 (or the pseudogene TRBV3-2) to TRBJ2-4; TRBD1 might be the D (6 bases). The CDR3 runs 12 residues. The germline V gene has CDR1 LGHDT and CDR2 YNNKEL (reference sequence). The CDR3 region is CASSQVGQTLDF. The CDR3 DNA reads as TGTGCCAGCAGCCAAGTAGGACAGACGTTGGACTTC.

The chain couples TRBV12-3 or TRBV12-4 to TRBJ1-5; D remains ambiguous. V shed 3 bases and J shed 1 base, with 4 bases lying between them. The CDR3 totals 13 residues. Here the CDR3 DNA reads TGTGCCAGCAGTTTGAGAAGCAATCAGCCCCAGCATTTT. Protein product: CASSLRSNQPQHF.

CDR3 sequence (DNA): TGTGCCAGCAGTTCGACTAGCGGGGTGACCGGGGAGCTGTTTTTT. Translating it yields CASSSTSGVTGELFF. This chain links TRBV27 with TRBJ2-2; 11 nucleotides line up with TRBD2. The CDR3 has 15 amino acids. V gave up 4 bases and J gave up 5 bases; unmatched junction bases: 3. The germline gives CDR1 MNHEY, CDR2 SMNVEV (reference sequence).

V and J are TRBV7-3 and TRBJ2-1, with 9 bases matching TRBD1. This CDR3 has 15 residues. CDR1 is SGHTA, CDR2 FQGTGA, per germline. Germline trimming cut 5 bases from V and 8 bases from J; bases unmatched to any gene: 10. CDR3 sequence reads: CASSHTGTGRYEQFF. The CDR3 DNA reads TGTGCCAGCAGCCATACCGGGACAGGGAGGTATGAGCAGTTCTTC.

The chain uses TRBV3-1 (or the pseudogene TRBV3-2) and TRBJ2-5; D possibly corresponds to TRBD2 (6 bases). Trimming removed 0 bases from V and 1 base from J, with 15 bases in between. The CDR3 runs to 17 residues. Germline V lookup: CDR1 LGHDT, CDR2 YNNKEL (reference sequence). The CDR3 nucleotides read TGTGCCAGCAGCCAAGAGTGGGGGAGGTCCCTCCAAGAGACCCAGTACTTC. Amino acids: CASSQEWGRSLQETQYF.

The rearrangement uses TRBV27 and TRBJ1-2, with 9 bases identical to TRBD1. Germline values: CDR1 MNHEY, CDR2 SMNVEV (reference sequence). The CDR3 is 18 residues long. V was clipped by 0 bases and J by 8 bases; unmatched bases: 16. The CDR3 protein is CASSLSSHGPGQGNGYTF. CDR3 sequence (DNA): TGTGCCAGCAGTTTATCGTCACACGGACCGGGACAGGGAAACGGCTACACCTTC.

In this sample, this clone turned up once. This chain joins TRBV19 and TRBJ2-3, with TRBD2 identical over 8 bases. After removal of 7 bases from V and 4 bases from J, the junction contained 13 bases not matched to a gene. The CDR3 is made up of 16 amino acids. CDR1 is LNHDA, CDR2 SQIVND, per germline (reference sequence). The CDR3 region is CASTDHIAGTADTQYF. The CDR3 DNA follows: TGTGCCAGTACCGATCATATAGCGGGAACGGCAGATACGCAGTATTTT.